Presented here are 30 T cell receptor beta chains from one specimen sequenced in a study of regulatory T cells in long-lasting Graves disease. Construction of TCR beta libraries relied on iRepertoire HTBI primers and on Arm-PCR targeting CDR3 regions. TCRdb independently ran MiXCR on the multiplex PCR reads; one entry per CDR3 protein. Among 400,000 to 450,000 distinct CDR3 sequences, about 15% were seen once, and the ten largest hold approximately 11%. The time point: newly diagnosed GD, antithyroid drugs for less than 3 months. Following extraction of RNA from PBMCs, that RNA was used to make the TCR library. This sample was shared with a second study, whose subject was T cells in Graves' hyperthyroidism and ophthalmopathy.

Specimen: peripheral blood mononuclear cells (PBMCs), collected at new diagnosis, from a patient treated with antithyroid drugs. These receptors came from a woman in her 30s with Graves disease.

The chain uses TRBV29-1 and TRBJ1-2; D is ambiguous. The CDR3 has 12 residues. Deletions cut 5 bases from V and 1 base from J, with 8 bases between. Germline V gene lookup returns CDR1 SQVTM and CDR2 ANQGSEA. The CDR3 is CSVLEDNYGYTF. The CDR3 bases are TGCAGCGTTCTCGAGGATAACTATGGCTACACCTTC.

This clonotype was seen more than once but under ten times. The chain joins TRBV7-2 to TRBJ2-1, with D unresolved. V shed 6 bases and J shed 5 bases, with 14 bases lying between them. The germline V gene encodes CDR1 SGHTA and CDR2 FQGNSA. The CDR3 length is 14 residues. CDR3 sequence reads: CASSSPSGDNEQFF. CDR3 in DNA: TGTGCCAGCAGTTCCCCCTCCGGCGACAATGAGCAGTTCTTC.

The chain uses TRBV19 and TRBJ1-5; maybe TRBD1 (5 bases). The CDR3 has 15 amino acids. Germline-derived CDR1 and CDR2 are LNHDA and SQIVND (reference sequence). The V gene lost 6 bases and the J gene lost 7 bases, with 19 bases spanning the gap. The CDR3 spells CASSIIGGRGQPQHF. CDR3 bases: TGTGCCAGTAGCATCATCGGGGGTCGGGGGCAGCCCCAGCATTTT.

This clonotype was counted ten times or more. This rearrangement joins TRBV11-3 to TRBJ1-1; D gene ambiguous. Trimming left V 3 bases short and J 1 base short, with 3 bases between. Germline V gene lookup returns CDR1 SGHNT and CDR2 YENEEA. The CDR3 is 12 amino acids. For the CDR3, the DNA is TGTGCCAGCAGCTTTGCGAACACTGAAGCTTTCTTT. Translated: CASSFANTEAFF.

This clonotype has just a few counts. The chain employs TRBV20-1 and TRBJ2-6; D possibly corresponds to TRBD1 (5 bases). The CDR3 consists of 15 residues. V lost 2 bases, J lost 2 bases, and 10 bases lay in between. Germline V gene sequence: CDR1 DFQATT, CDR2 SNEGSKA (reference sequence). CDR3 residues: CSARSTGAGANVLTF. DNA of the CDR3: TGCAGTGCTAGAAGTACAGGAGCTGGGGCCAACGTCCTGACTTTC.

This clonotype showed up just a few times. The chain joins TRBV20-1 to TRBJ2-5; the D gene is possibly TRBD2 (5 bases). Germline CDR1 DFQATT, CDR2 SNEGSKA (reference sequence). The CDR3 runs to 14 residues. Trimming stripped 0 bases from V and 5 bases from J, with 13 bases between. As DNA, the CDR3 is TGCAGTGCTAGAGATGAAGGCGGGCGGGAGACCCAGTACTTC. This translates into CSARDEGGRETQYF.

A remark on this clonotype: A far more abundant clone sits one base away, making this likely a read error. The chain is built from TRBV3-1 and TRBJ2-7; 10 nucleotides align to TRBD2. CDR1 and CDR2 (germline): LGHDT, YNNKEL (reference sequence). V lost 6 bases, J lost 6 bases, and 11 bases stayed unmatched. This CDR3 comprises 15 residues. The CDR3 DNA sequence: TGTGCCAGCAGTACTTGGACTAGCGGCACCTGCGAGCAGTACTTC. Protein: CASSTWTSGTCEQYF.

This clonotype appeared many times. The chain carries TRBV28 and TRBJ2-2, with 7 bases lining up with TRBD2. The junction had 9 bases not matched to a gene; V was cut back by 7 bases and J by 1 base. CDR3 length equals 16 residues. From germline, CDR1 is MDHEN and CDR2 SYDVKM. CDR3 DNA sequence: TGTGCCAGCACCCCCCCGCAGCGGGAGAACACCGGGGAGCTGTTTTTT. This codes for CASTPPQRENTGELFF.

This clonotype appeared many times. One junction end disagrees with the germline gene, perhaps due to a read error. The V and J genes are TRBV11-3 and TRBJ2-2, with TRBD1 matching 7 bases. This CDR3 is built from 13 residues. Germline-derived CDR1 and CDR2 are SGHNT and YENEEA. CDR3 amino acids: CASSLDRDGELFF. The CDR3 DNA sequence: TGTGCCAGCAGCCTAGACAGGGACGGGGAGCTGTTTTTT.

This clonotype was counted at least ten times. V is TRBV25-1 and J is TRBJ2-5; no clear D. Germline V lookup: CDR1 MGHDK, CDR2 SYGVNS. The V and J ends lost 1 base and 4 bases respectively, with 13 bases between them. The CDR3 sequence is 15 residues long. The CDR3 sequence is CASSELSGFGETQYF. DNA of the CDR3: TGTGCCAGCAGTGAATTAAGTGGGTTTGGAGAGACCCAGTACTTC.

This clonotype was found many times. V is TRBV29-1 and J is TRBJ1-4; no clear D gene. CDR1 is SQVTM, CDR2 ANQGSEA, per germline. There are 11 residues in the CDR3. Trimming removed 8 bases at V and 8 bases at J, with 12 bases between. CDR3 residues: CSLGEGEKLFF. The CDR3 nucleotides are TGCAGCCTTGGGGAAGGGGAAAAACTGTTTTTT.

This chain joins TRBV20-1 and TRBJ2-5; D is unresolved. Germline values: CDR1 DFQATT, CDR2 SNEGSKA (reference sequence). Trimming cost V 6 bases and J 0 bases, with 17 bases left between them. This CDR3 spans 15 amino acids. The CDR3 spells CSAPFSSADQETQYF. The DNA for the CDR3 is TGCAGTGCCCCCTTTTCCTCCGCGGACCAAGAGACCCAGTACTTC.

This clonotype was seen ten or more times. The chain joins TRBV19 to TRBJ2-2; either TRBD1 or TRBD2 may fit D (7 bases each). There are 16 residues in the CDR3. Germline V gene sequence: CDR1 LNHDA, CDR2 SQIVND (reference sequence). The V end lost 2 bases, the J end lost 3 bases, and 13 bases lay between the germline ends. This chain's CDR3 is CASSILAGGDTGELFF. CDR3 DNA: TGTGCCAGTAGTATACTGGCAGGGGGGGACACCGGGGAGCTGTTTTTT.

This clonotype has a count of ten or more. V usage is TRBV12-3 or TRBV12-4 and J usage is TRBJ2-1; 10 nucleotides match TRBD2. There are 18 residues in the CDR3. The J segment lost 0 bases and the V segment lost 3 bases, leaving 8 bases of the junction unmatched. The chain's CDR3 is CASSFGLAAVSSYNEQFF. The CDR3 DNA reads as TGTGCCAGCAGTTTTGGACTAGCGGCCGTGAGCTCCTACAATGAGCAGTTCTTC.

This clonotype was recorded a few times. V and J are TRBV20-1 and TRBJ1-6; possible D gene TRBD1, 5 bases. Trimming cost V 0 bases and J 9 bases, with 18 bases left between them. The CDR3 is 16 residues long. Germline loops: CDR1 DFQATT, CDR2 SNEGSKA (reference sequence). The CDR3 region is CSARDDLKGEFSPLHF. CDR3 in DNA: TGCAGTGCTAGAGATGACTTAAAAGGGGAATTTTCACCCCTCCACTTT.

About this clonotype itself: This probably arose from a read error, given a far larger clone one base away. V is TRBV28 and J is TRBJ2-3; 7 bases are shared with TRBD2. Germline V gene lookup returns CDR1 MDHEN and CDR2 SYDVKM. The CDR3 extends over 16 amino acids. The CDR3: CASSSISGYSYNEQSF. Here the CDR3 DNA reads TGTGCCAGCAGTTCTATTAGCGGGTACTCCTACAATGAGCAGTCCTTC.

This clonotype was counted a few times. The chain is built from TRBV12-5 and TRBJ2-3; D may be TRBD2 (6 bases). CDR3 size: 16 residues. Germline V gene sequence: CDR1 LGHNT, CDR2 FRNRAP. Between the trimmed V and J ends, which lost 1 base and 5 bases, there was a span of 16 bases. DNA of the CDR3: TGTGCTAGTGGTTTGGATAGCGGTGAACTGGGAGATACGCAGTATTTT. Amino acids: CASGLDSGELGDTQYF.

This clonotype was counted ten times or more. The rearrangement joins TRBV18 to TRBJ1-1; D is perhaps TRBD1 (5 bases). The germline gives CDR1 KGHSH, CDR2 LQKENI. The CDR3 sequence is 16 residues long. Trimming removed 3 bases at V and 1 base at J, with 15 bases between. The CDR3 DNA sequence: TGTGCCAGCTCACCGGGGACGCGTGAGAGGAACACTGAAGCTTTCTTT. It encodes CASSPGTRERNTEAFF.

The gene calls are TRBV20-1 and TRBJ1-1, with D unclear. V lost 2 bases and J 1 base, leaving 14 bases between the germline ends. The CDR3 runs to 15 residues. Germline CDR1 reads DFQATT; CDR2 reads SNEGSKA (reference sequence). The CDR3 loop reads CSARPYRGGNTEAFF. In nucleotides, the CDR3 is TGCAGTGCTAGACCCTATCGGGGAGGGAACACTGAAGCTTTCTTT.

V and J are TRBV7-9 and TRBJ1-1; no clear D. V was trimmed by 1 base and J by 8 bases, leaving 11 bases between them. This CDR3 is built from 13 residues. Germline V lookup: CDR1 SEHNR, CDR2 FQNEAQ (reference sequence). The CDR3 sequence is CASSLVGLAEAFF. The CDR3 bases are TGTGCCAGCAGCTTAGTAGGTCTGGCCGAAGCTTTCTTT.

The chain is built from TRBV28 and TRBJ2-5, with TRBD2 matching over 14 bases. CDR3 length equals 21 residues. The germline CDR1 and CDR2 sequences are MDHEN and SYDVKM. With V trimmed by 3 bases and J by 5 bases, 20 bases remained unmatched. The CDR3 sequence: CASSFGSWGLAGVLGGETQYF. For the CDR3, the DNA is TGTGCCAGCAGTTTTGGTTCATGGGGACTAGCGGGAGTCCTCGGAGGGGAGACCCAGTACTTC.

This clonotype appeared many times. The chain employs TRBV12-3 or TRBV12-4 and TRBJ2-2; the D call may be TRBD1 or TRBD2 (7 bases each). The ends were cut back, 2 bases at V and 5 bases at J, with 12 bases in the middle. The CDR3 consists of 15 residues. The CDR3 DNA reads TGTGCCAGCAGTTTATTCCAGGGGGGGACCGGGGAGCTGTTTTTT. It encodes CASSLFQGGTGELFF.

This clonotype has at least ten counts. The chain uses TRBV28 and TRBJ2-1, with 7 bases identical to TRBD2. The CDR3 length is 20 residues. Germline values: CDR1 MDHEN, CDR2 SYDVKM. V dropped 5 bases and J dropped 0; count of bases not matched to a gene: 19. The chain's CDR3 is CASSAPGTNSPLSSYNEQFF. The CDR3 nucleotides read TGTGCCAGCAGTGCCCCAGGGACTAACTCCCCCCTTAGCTCCTACAATGAGCAGTTCTTC.

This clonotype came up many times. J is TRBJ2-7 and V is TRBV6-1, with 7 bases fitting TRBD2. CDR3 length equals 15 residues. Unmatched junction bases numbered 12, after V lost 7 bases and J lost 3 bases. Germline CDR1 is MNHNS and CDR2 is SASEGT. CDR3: CASIDLAGEFYEQYF. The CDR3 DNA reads TGTGCCAGCATCGACTTGGCGGGAGAGTTCTACGAGCAGTACTTC.

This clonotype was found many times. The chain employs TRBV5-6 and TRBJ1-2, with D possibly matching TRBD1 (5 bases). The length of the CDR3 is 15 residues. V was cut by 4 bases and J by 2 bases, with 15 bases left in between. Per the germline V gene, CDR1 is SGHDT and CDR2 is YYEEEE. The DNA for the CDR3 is TGTGCCAGCAGCATAAAGGACAACAGGAACTATGGCTACACCTTC. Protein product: CASSIKDNRNYGYTF.

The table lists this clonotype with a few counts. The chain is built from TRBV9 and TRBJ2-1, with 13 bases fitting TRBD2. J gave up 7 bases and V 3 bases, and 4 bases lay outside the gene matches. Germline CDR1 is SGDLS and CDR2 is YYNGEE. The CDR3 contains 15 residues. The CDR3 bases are TGTGCCAGCAGCGAACGGACTAGCGGGAGTAATGAGCAGTTCTTC. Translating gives CASSERTSGSNEQFF. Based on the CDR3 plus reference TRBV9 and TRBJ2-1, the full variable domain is DSGVTQTPKHLITATGQRVTLRCSPRSGDLSVYWYQQSLDQGLQFLIQYYNGEERAKGNILERFSAQQFPDLHSELNLSSLELGDSALYFCASSERTSGSNEQFFGPGTRLTVL.

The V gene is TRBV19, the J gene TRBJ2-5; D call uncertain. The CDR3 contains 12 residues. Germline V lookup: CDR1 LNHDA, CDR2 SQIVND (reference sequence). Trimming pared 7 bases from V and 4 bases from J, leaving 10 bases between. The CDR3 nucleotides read TGTGCCAGTAAGAGTAGCAGAGAGACCCAGTACTTC. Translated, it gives CASKSSRETQYF.

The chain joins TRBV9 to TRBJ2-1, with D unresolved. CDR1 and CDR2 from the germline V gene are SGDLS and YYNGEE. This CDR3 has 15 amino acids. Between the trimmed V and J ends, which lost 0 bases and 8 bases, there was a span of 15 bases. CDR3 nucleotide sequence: TGTGCCAGCAGCGTAGCTGCGGCTCCGTTTGATGAGCAGTTCTTC. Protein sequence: CASSVAAAPFDEQFF.

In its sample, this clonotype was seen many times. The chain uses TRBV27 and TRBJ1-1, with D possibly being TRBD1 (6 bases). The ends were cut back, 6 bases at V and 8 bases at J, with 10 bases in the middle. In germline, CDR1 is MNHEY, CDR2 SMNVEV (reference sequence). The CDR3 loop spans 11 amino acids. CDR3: CASSQQGEAFF. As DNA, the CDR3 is TGTGCCAGCAGCCAACAGGGCGAAGCTTTCTTT.

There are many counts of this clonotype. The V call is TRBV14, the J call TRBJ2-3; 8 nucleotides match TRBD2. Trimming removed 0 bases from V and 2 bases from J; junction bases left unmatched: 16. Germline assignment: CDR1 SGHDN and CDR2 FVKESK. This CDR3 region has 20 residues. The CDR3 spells CASSQDRKDMAGGFTDTQYF. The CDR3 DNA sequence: TGTGCCAGCAGCCAAGATCGAAAAGACATGGCGGGAGGTTTCACAGATACGCAGTATTTT. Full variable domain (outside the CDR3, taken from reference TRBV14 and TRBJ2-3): EAGVTQFPSHSVIEKGQTVTLRCDPISGHDNLYWYRRVMGKEIKFLLHFVKESKQDESGMPNNRFLAERTGGTYSTLKVQPAELEDSGVYFCASSQDRKDMAGGFTDTQYFGPGTRLTVL.